These 22 T cell receptor beta chains originate from one sample sequenced in a study of response to subunit inactivated influenza vaccine. In TCRdb, the RT-PCR reads were re-called with MiXCR into one record per CDR3 protein. This table holds a few hundred thousand distinct CDR3 sequences, approximately 23% found once. The sample consisted of PBMCs from blood, taken approximately 20 months after vaccination. The receptor source for this set is a man between 45 and 75 years old who received an inactivated influenza vaccine.

V usage is TRBV10-3 and J usage is TRBJ1-2, with a tentative D call TRBD1 (5 bases). Germline V CDR1 and CDR2: ENHRY, SYGVKD. This CDR3 spans 15 amino acids. Trimming pared 0 bases from V and 5 bases from J, leaving 13 bases between. The CDR3 nucleotides read TGTGCCATCAGTGAGTCTGTCCGGGACGGATATGGCTACACCTTC. Translation: CAISESVRDGYGYTF.

This clonotype was seen more than once but under ten times. CDR3 protein: CSARPASEGAILSGNTIYF. For the CDR3, the DNA is TGCAGTGCTAGACCCGCAAGCGAGGGGGCCATACTCTCAGGAAACACCATATATTTT. This chain uses TRBV20-1 with TRBJ1-3; TRBD1 aligns across 7 bases. The ends lost 2 bases at V and 4 bases at J; junction bases unmatched: 20. Germline V gene data show CDR1 as DFQATT and CDR2 as SNEGSKA (reference sequence). This CDR3 is 19 amino acids long.

There are many counts of this clonotype. The chain has TRBV5-5 and TRBJ1-1; D is ambiguous. The CDR3 sequence is 15 residues long. V dropped 0 bases and J dropped 1 base, with 10 bases sitting between them. Germline loops: CDR1 SGHKS, CDR2 YYEKEE (reference sequence). CDR3 nucleotide sequence: TGTGCCAGCAGCTTGGGCGCACAGCGGAACACTGAAGCTTTCTTT. It codes for CASSLGAQRNTEAFF.

To note about this clonotype: One end of the junction does not line up with germline, which may come from a read error. The chain links TRBV5-5 to TRBJ1-5; 8 bases map to TRBD1. CDR1 and CDR2 from the germline V gene are SGHKS and YYEKEE (reference sequence). The CDR3 is made up of 16 amino acids. The CDR3 loop reads CASSSGTGYSNQTQHF. The CDR3 DNA follows: TGTGCCAGCAGCTCCGGGACAGGCTATAGCAATCAGACCCAGCATTTT.

This clonotype came up a few times. The genes are TRBV29-1 and TRBJ1-3, with 11 bases that match TRBD1. V dropped 5 bases and J dropped 2; count of bases not matched to a gene: 5. Germline CDR1 and CDR2: SQVTM and ANQGSEA. The CDR3 is made up of 15 amino acids. CDR3 sequence (DNA): TGCAGCGTTTCAGAGGGACAGGGGGCTGGAAACACCATATATTTT. Protein sequence: CSVSEGQGAGNTIYF.

This clonotype was seen a few times. The chain recombines TRBV4-2 with TRBJ1-1; D gene unclear. The CDR3 extends over 15 amino acids. The V end lost 4 bases, the J end lost 0 bases, and 12 bases lay between the germline ends. The germline CDR1 and CDR2 sequences are LGHNA and YNFKEQ. CDR3 bases: TGTGCCAGCAGCCCCGGCGGCATCATGAACACTGAAGCTTTCTTT. This encodes CASSPGGIMNTEAFF.

This clonotype was seen a few times. The chain couples TRBV20-1 to TRBJ2-1; a weak D match, TRBD1 (6 bases). Germline assignment: CDR1 DFQATT and CDR2 SNEGSKA (reference sequence). Trimming stripped 4 bases from V and 0 bases from J, with 7 bases between. The CDR3 has 13 amino acids. In DNA form, the CDR3 reads TGCAGTGCTAAGGGGGTCTCCTACAATGAGCAGTTCTTC. This encodes CSAKGVSYNEQFF.

This clonotype was counted between two and nine times. The J gene is TRBJ2-5, the V gene TRBV4-3, with 13 nucleotides matching TRBD2. Germline V gene data show CDR1 as LGHNA and CDR2 as YSLEER. CDR3 length: 17 amino acids. J lost 1 base, V lost 3 bases, and 5 bases had no gene match. CDR3 sequence reads: CASSQGLAGSLQETQYF. CDR3 DNA: TGCGCCAGCAGCCAGGGACTAGCGGGATCCCTCCAAGAGACCCAGTACTTC.

In its sample, this clonotype was seen a few times. V and J are TRBV9 and TRBJ1-5; 8 bases are shared with TRBD1. The J segment lost 2 bases and the V segment lost 3 bases, leaving 4 bases of the junction unmatched. Germline lookup yields CDR1 SGDLS and CDR2 YYNGEE. The CDR3 extends over 15 amino acids. The CDR3 loop reads CASSAGGAGNQPQHF. CDR3 bases: TGTGCCAGCAGCGCAGGGGGCGCGGGCAATCAGCCCCAGCATTTT.

The chain has TRBV20-1 and TRBJ2-2; weak D call: TRBD2 (5 bases). The V end lost 2 bases, the J end lost 7 bases, and 11 bases lay between the germline ends. This CDR3 region has 13 residues. In germline, CDR1 is DFQATT, CDR2 SNEGSKA (reference sequence). The CDR3 DNA sequence: TGCAGTGCTAGAAAAGGACTGGGCGGGGAGCTGTTTTTT. The encoded protein is CSARKGLGGELFF.

The V gene is TRBV5-5, the J gene TRBJ2-7; TRBD2 might be the D (6 bases). The germline CDR1 and CDR2 sequences are SGHKS and YYEKEE (reference sequence). V was trimmed by 4 bases and J by 7 bases, leaving 21 bases between them. There are 15 residues in the CDR3. The CDR3 region has the DNA TGTGCCAGCAGCCCCCGGTCGGGCGGGAATGGTGAGCAGTACTTC. Translated, it gives CASSPRSGGNGEQYF.

In the case of this clonotype: The germline gene is not matched at one end of the junction; a read error may be the cause. The chain has TRBV7-2 and TRBJ2-1; D ambiguous. This CDR3 has 14 amino acids. The germline V gene has CDR1 SGHTA and CDR2 FQGNSA. For the CDR3, the DNA is TGTGCCAGCAGCGCCCTCACTTCCTTCAATGAGCAGTTCTTC. Its translation is CASSALTSFNEQFF.

The rearrangement links TRBV6-2 or TRBV6-3 to TRBJ1-6, with a possible D match to TRBD1 (6 bases). Germline-derived CDR1 and CDR2 are MNHEY and SVGEGT. Trimming pared 0 bases from V and 7 bases from J, leaving 10 bases between. The CDR3 is 15 residues long. For the CDR3, the DNA is TGTGCCAGCAGTTACTCGATCCAGGGGAATTCACCCCTCCACTTT. Amino acids: CASSYSIQGNSPLHF.

The gene calls are TRBV2 and TRBJ2-1; 10 bases are a match to TRBD1. Per germline, CDR1 SNHLY and CDR2 FYNNEI. V shed 7 bases and J 8 bases; nucleotides not matched to a gene: 14. This CDR3 comprises 16 residues. In DNA, the CDR3 is TGTGCCAGCACCTCACCGGGGGGACAGGGGTTACATGAGCAGTTCTTC. Its protein is CASTSPGGQGLHEQFF. Combining the CDR3 with reference TRBV2 and TRBJ2-1 gives the whole variable domain EPEVTQTPSHQVTQMGQEVILRCVPISNHLYFYWYRQILGQKVEFLVSFYNNEISEKSEIFDDQFSVERPDGSNFTLKIRSTKLEDSAMYFCASTSPGGQGLHEQFFGPGTRLTVL.

The chain is built from TRBV9 and TRBJ1-3, with 10 bases aligning to TRBD1. Trimming took 4 bases from V and 2 from J; bases not matched to a gene: 3. The CDR3 is made up of 15 amino acids. The germline V gene has CDR1 SGDLS and CDR2 YYNGEE. The CDR3 loop is CASSTGQGAGNTIYF. The CDR3 nucleotides read TGTGCCAGCAGCACCGGACAGGGGGCTGGAAACACCATATATTTT.

The chain is built from TRBV7-8 and TRBJ2-7; 10 nucleotides agree with TRBD1. This CDR3 is built from 16 residues. V trimming: 3 bases; J trimming: 3 bases; junction bases outside the gene matches: 8. In germline, CDR1 is SGHVS, CDR2 FQNEAQ. CDR3 sequence: CASSFLRDRGLYEQYF. Here the CDR3 DNA reads TGTGCCAGCAGCTTTCTCCGGGACAGGGGACTCTACGAGCAGTACTTC.

V usage is TRBV27 and J usage is TRBJ1-2; the match to TRBD1 covers 10 bases. From germline, CDR1 is MNHEY and CDR2 SMNVEV (reference sequence). The CDR3 loop spans 15 amino acids. Losses at the gene ends were 4 bases for V and 7 bases for J; bases not matched to a gene: 9. CDR3 region: CASSYLSTGGSGYTF. The CDR3 DNA reads as TGTGCCAGCAGTTACCTCTCGACAGGGGGCTCTGGCTACACCTTC.

This clonotype was recorded at least ten times. The V and J genes are TRBV12-3 or TRBV12-4 and TRBJ1-5; no reliable D call. CDR3 size: 15 residues. The V end lost 2 bases, the J end lost 2 bases, and 10 bases lay between the germline ends. In nucleotides, the CDR3 is TGTGCCAGCAGTTTATTCCGGGGTGGCAATCAGCCCCAGCATTTT. Protein product: CASSLFRGGNQPQHF.

Many counts were recorded for this clonotype. V is TRBV20-1 and J is TRBJ2-1; D not resolved. The CDR3 length is 14 residues. Trimming removed 3 bases from V and 3 bases from J, with 12 bases in between. CDR1 is DFQATT and CDR2 is SNEGSKA in the germline V gene (reference sequence). CDR3 in amino acids: CSASNGPFYNEQFF. For the CDR3, the DNA is TGCAGTGCTAGCAACGGGCCCTTCTACAATGAGCAGTTCTTC.

This chain links TRBV9 with TRBJ2-2; the match to TRBD1 covers 7 bases. Germline V gene lookup returns CDR1 SGDLS and CDR2 YYNGEE. CDR3 length: 15 residues. V dropped 4 bases and J dropped 1; count of bases not matched to a gene: 4. CDR3 loop: CASSPTGMNTGELFF. CDR3 DNA: TGTGCCAGCAGCCCGACAGGGATGAACACCGGGGAGCTGTTTTTT.

This clonotype was observed a handful of times. The CDR3 is CASSLEWGDPYNSPLHF. The DNA of the CDR3 is TGTGCCAGCAGCTTAGAATGGGGGGATCCCTATAATTCACCCCTCCACTTT. The chain couples TRBV11-3 to TRBJ1-6; TRBD1 might be the D (5 bases). Germline CDR1 and CDR2: SGHNT and YENEEA. CDR3 length equals 17 residues. Trimming took 0 bases from V and 2 from J, leaving 11 bases between them.

This clonotype was seen a handful of times. This rearrangement joins TRBV4-3 to TRBJ2-6; 10 positions match TRBD2. CDR1 and CDR2 (germline): LGHNA, YSLEER. This CDR3 has 17 amino acids. V lost 4 bases, J lost 3 bases, and 6 bases stayed unmatched. CDR3 in DNA: TGCGCCAGCAGCCTAACGGGACTAGCGTTTGGGGCCAACGTCCTGACTTTC. Protein: CASSLTGLAFGANVLTF.